This T cell receptor (beta chain) was retrieved from a study of blood T cell repertoires in COVID-19. On the study more broadly: Sites across the United States, Italy and Spain contributed samples from acute and convalescent COVID-19. PBMCs, B-cell-depleted T cells, or T cells provided the cDNA or gDNA that made up the material.

The trim removed 2 bases at V and 1 base at J, leaving 3 bases unmatched. The CDR3 spans 15 residues. Germline V lookup: CDR1 SGHVS, CDR2 FQNEAQ. Original data processing: Reference gene primer amplification in the assay estimated nucleated cell counts. Generated by immunoSEQ multiplex PCR, the TCRdb table keeps only in-frame clones and is missing some. Clonal size and the V and J genes are those of that table, whereas D and trimming came from the DNA. The sample holds 200,000 to 300,000 clones, over 75% seen once. J is TRBJ1-1 and V is TRBV7-8; 8 nucleotides match TRBD1. This sequence originates from a human donor in a cohort sampled during active COVID-19. Sequences were obtained from peripheral blood. CDR3 protein: CASSLTGGANTEAFF. The CDR3 DNA follows: TGTGCCAGCAGCTTAACAGGGGGGGCGAACACTGAAGCTTTCTTT.